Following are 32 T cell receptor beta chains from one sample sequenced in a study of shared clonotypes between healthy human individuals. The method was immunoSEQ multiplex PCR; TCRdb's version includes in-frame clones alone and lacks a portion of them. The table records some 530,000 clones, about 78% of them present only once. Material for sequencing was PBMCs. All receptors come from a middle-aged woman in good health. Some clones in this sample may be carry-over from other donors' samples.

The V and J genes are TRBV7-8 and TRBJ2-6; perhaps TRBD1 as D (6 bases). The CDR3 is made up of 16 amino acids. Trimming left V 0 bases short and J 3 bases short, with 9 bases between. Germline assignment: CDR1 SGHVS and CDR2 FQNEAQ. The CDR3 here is CASSLAQGGGANVLTF. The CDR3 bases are TGTGCCAGCAGCTTAGCGCAAGGGGGTGGGGCCAACGTCCTGACTTTC. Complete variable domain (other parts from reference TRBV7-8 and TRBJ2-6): GAGVSQSPRYKVAKRGQDVALRCDPISGHVSLFWYQQALGQGPEFLTYFQNEAQLDKSGLPSDRFFAERPEGSVSTLKIQRTQQEDSAVYLCASSLAQGGGANVLTFGAGSRLTVL.

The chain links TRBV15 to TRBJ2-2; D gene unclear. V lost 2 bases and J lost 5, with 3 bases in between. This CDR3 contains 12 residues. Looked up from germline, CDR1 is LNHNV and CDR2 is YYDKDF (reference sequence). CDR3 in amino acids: CATSRHTGELFF. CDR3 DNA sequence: TGTGCCACCAGCAGACATACCGGGGAGCTGTTTTTT.

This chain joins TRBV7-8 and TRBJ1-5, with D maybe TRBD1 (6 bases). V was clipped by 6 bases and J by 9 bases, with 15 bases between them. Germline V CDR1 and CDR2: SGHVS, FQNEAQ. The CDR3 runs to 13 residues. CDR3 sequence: CASRRDTESPQHF. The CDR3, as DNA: TGTGCCAGCAGACGGGACACGGAGTCGCCCCAGCATTTT.

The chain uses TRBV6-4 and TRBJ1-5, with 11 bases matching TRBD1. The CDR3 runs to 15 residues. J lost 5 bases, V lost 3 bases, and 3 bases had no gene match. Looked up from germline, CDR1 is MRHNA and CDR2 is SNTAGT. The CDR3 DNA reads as TGTGCCAGCAGTGAACAGGACAGGGGGCATCAGCCCCAGCATTTT. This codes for CASSEQDRGHQPQHF.

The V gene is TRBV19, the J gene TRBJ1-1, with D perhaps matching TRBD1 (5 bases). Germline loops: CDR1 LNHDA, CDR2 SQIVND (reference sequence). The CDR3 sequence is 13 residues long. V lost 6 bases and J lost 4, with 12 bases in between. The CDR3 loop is CASRVKGATEAFF. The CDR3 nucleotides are TGTGCCAGTAGGGTAAAAGGGGCCACTGAAGCTTTCTTT.

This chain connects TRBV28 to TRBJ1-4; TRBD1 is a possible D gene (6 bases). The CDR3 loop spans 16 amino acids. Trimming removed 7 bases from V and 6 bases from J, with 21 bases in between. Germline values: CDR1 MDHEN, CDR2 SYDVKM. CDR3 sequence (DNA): TGTGCCAGCACCCCCGCGAGGGGGGCGGGGGATGAAAAACTGTTTTTT. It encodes CASTPARGAGDEKLFF. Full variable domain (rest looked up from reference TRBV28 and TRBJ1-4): DVKVTQSSRYLVKRTGEKVFLECVQDMDHENMFWYRQDPGLGLRLIYFSYDVKMKEKGDIPEGYSVSREKKERFSLILESASTNQTSMYLCASTPARGAGDEKLFFGSGTQLSVL.

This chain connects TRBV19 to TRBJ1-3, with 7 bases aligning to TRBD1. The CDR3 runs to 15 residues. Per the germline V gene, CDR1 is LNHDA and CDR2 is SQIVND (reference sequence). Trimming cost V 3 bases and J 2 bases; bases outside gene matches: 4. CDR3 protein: CASSMVRGTGNTIYF. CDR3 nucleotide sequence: TGTGCCAGTAGTATGGTCAGGGGGACTGGAAACACCATATATTTT.

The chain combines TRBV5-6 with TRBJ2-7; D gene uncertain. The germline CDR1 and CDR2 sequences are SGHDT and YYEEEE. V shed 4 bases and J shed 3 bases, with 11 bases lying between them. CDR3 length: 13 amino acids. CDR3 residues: CASSRSWVYEQYF. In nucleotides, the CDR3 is TGTGCCAGCAGCCGGAGCTGGGTCTACGAGCAGTACTTC.

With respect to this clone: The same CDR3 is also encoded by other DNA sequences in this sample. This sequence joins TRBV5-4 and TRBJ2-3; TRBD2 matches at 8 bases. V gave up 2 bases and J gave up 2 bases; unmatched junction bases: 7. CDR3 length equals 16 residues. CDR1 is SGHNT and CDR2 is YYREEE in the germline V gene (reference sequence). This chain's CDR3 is CASSLRTSGYTDTQYF. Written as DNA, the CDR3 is TGTGCCAGCAGCTTACGTACTAGCGGTTACACAGATACGCAGTATTTT.

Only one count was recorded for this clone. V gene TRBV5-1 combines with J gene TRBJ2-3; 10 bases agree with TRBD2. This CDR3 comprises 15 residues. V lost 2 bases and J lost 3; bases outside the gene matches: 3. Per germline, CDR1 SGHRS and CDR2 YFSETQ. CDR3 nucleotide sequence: TGCGCCAGCAGCTTCAGCGGGAGGGTTACAGATACGCAGTATTTT. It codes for CASSFSGRVTDTQYF.

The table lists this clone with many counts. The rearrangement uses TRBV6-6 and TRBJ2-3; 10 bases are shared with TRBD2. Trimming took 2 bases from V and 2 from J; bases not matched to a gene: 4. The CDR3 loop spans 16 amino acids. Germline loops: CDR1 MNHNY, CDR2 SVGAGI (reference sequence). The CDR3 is CASSYPGLAATDTQYF. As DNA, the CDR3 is TGTGCCAGCAGTTACCCTGGACTAGCGGCCACAGATACGCAGTATTTT.

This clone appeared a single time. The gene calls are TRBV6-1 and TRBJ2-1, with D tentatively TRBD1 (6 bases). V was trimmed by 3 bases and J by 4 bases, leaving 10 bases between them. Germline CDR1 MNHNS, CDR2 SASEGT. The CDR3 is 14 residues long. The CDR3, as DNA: TGTGCCAGCAGTGACCAGAGGGGGTACAATGAGCAGTTCTTC. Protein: CASSDQRGYNEQFF.

The CDR3 bases are TGTGCCAGCAGTTTATCTTCTGCAGGTCTGGAAGCTTTCTTT. Translation: CASSLSSAGLEAFF. The genes are TRBV28 and TRBJ1-1; no reliable D call. Trimming pared 1 base from V and 8 bases from J, leaving 14 bases between. The germline V gene has CDR1 MDHEN and CDR2 SYDVKM. The CDR3 length is 14 residues.

CDR3 in amino acids: CASSLTFSYEQYF. The CDR3 DNA sequence: TGTGCCAGCAGCTTAACGTTTTCTTACGAGCAGTACTTC. The V gene is TRBV7-9, the J gene TRBJ2-7; D unclear. This CDR3 region has 13 residues. Trimming removed 2 bases from V and 4 bases from J, with 9 bases in between. Germline V CDR1 and CDR2: SEHNR, FQNEAQ (reference sequence).

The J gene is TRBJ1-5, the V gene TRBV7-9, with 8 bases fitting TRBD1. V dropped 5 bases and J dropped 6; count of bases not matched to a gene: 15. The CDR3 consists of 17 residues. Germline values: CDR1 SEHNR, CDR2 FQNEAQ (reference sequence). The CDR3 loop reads CASSPGGRGGSGQPQHF. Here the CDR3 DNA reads TGTGCCAGCAGCCCAGGGGGCAGGGGGGGTTCAGGTCAGCCCCAGCATTTT.

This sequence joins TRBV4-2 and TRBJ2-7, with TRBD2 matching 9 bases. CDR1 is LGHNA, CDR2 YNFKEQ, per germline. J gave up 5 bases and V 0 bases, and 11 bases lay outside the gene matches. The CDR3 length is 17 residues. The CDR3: CASSQEGSLAGFHEQYF. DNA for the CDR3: TGTGCCAGCAGCCAAGAGGGTTCTCTAGCGGGATTCCACGAGCAGTACTTC.

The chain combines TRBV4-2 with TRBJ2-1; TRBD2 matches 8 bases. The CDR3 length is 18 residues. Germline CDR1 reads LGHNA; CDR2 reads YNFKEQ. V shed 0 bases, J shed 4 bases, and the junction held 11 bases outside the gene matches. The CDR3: CASSQDQGSGMVYNEQFF. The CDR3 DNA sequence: TGTGCCAGCAGCCAAGATCAGGGTAGCGGGATGGTTTACAATGAGCAGTTCTTC.

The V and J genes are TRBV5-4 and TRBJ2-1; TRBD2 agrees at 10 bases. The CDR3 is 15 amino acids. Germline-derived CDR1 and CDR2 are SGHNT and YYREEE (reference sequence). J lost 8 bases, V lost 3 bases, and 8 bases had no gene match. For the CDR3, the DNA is TGTGCCAGCAGCTCTGGGACTAGCGAGACGCATGAGCAGTTCTTC. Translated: CASSSGTSETHEQFF.

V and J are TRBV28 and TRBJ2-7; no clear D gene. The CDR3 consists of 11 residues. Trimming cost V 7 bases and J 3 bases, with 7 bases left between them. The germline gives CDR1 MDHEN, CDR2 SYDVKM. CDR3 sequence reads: CASTSNYEQYF. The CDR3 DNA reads TGTGCCAGCACCTCCAACTACGAGCAGTACTTC. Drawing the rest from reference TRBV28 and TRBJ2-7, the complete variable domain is DVKVTQSSRYLVKRTGEKVFLECVQDMDHENMFWYRQDPGLGLRLIYFSYDVKMKEKGDIPEGYSVSREKKERFSLILESASTNQTSMYLCASTSNYEQYFGPGTRLTVT.

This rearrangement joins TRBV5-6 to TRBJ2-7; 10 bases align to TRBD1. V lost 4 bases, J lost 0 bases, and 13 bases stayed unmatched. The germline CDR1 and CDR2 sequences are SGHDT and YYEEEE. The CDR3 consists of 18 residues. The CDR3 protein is CASSLGGMDRGASYEQYF. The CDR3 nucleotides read TGTGCCAGCAGCCTAGGCGGCATGGACAGGGGGGCCTCCTACGAGCAGTACTTC.

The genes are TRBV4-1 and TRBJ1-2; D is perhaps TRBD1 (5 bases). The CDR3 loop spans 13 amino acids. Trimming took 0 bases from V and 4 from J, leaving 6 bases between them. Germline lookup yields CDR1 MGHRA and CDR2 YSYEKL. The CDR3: CASSQEGGYGYTF. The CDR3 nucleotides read TGCGCCAGCAGCCAAGAGGGGGGCTATGGCTACACCTTC.

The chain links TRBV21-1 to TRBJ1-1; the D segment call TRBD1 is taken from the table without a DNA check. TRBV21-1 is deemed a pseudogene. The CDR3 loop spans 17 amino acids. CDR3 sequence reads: CASSKLGRGRLSTEAFF. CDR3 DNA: TGTGCCAGCAGCAAATTGGGCAGGGGGCGCTTAAGCACTGAAGCTTTCTTT.

This CDR3 is CASSAQGADTEAFF. The CDR3, as DNA: TGTGCCAGCAGTGCCCAGGGGGCGGACACTGAAGCTTTCTTT. V and J are TRBV2 and TRBJ1-1; 8 nucleotides match TRBD1. V gave up 4 bases and J gave up 3 bases; unmatched junction bases: 4. The germline V gene encodes CDR1 SNHLY and CDR2 FYNNEI. The CDR3 covers 14 residues.

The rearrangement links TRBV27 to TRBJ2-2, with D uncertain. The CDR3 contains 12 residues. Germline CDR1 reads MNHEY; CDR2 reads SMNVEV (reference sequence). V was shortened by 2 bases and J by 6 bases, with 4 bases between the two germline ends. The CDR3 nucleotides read TGTGCCAGCAGTTTAGTCGCCGGGGAGCTGTTTTTT. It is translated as CASSLVAGELFF.

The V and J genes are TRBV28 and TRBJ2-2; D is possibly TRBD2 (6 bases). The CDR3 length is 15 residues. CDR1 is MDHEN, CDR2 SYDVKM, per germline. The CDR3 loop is CAAAGAARNTGELFF. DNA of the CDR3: TGTGCGGCAGCGGGCGCGGCGAGAAACACCGGGGAGCTGTTTTTT.

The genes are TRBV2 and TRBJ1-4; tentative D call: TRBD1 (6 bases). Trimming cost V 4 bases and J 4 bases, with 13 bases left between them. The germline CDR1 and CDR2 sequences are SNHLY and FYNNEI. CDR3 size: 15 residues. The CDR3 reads CASSVSYRDNEKLFF. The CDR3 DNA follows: TGTGCCAGCAGTGTTTCTTACAGGGATAATGAAAAACTGTTTTTT.

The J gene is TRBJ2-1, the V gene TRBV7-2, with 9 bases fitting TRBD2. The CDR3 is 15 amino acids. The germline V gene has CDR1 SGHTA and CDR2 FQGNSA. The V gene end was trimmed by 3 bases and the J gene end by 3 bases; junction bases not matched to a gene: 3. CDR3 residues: CASSFGSGSYNEQFF. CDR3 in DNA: TGTGCCAGCAGCTTCGGTAGCGGGAGCTACAATGAGCAGTTCTTC.

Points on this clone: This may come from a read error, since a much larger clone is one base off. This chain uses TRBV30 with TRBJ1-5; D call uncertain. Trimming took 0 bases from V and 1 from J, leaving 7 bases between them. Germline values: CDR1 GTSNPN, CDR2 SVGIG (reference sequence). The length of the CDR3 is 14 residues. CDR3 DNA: TGTGCCTGGAGTGTGGTACAAAGCAATCAGCCCCAGCATTTT. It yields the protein CAWSVVQSNQPQHF. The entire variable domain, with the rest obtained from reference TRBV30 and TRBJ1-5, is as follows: SQTIHQWPATLVQPVGSPLSLECTVEGTSNPNLYWYRQAAGRGLQLLFYSVGIGQISSEVPQNLSASRPQDRQFILSSKKLLLSDSGFYLCAWSVVQSNQPQHFGDGTRLSIL.

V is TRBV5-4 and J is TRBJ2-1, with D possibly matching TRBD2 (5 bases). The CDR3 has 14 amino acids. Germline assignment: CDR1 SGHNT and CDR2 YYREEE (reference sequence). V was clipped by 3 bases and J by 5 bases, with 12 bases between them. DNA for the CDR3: TGTGCCAGCAGCTCCCCTGCCGGGGACAATGAGCAGTTCTTC. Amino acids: CASSSPAGDNEQFF. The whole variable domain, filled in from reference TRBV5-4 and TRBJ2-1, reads ETGVTQSPTHLIKTRGQQVTLRCSSQSGHNTVSWYQQALGQGPQFIFQYYREEENGRGNFPPRFSGLQFPNYSSELNVNALELDDSALYLCASSSPAGDNEQFFGPGTRLTVL.

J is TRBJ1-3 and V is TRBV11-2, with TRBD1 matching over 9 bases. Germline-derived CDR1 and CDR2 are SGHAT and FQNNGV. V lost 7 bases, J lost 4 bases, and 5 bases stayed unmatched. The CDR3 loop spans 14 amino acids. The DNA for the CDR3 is TGTGCCAGCACCGCGACAGGGGGAGGAAACACCATATATTTT. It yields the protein CASTATGGGNTIYF.

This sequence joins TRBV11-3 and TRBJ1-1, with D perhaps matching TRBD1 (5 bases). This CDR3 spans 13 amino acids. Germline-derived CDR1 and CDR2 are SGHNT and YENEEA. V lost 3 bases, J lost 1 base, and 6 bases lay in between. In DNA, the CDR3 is TGTGCCAGCAGCTTGACAGAGAACACTGAAGCTTTCTTT. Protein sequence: CASSLTENTEAFF.

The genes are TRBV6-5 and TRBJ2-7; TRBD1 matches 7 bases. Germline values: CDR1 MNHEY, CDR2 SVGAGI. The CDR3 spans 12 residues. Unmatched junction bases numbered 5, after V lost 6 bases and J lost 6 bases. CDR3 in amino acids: CASRHRGSEQYF. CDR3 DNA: TGTGCCAGCAGGCACAGGGGAAGCGAGCAGTACTTC.